This T cell receptor beta chain derives from a study of PD-1 blockade in classical Hodgkin lymphoma. Each of the patients experienced relapse following autologous stem cell transplantation, and their brentuximab vedotin exposure differed. Germline V gives CDR1 SNHLY, CDR2 FYNNEI. The CDR3 is made up of 12 amino acids. TCRdb keeps only in-frame clones here, not all; method: immunoSEQ multiplex PCR. The repertoire holds some 93,000 clones, with about nine tenths as singletons. The V and J genes are TRBV2 and TRBJ2-5, with a weak D call TRBD1 (5 bases). The J call may not be correct, given that the DNA end is closer to TRBJ2-7. The starting material was peripheral blood mononuclear cells (PBMCs), obtained at baseline. This clonotype was obtained from a human donor with classical Hodgkin lymphoma. The CDR3, as DNA: TGTGCCAGCATATGGAGACAGAGCGAGCAGTACTTC. Amino acids: CASIWRQSEQYF.